Below are 19 T cell receptor beta chains sequenced from a single sample in a study of CD8+ T cells in alopecia areata. RNA was extracted and reverse transcribed into cDNA as the sequencing template. Sequenced by immunoSEQ multiplex PCR; TCRdb stores in-frame clones only, minus some. The sample yields around 100,000 clones, 45% to 60% seen once. Sequenced material: CD4+ T cells sorted from blood. The receptor set was obtained from a human donor in good health.

The V gene is TRBV29-1, the J gene TRBJ2-3, with 7 bases fitting TRBD1. This CDR3 has 13 residues. The germline V gene encodes CDR1 SQVTM and CDR2 ANQGSEA. The CDR3 reads CSTCEGATDTQYF. CDR3 bases: TGCAGTACGTGCGAGGGGGCAACGGATACGCAGTATTTT.

The chain recombines TRBV7-2 with TRBJ2-5; unclear D gene. CDR1 and CDR2 from the germline V gene are SGHTA and FQGNSA. This CDR3 contains 15 residues. V lost 0 bases and J lost 2, with 10 bases in between. The CDR3, as DNA: TGTGCCAGCAGCTTAGCAGGTTTTGGGCAAGAGACCCAGTACTTC. This sequence encodes CASSLAGFGQETQYF.

This clone was counted many times. J is TRBJ2-1 and V is TRBV19, with 12 bases matching TRBD2. The CDR3 extends over 17 amino acids. The germline gives CDR1 LNHDA, CDR2 SQIVND (reference sequence). V trimming: 6 bases; J trimming: 0 bases; junction bases outside the gene matches: 6. For the CDR3, the DNA is TGTGCCAGTAGACTAGCGGGGGGCTCGAGCTCCTACAATGAGCAGTTCTTC. Encoded protein: CASRLAGGSSSYNEQFF.

The chain has TRBV16 and TRBJ1-1; 12 bases are a match to TRBD1. Losses at the gene ends were 4 bases for V and 7 bases for J; bases not matched to a gene: 7. Per the germline V gene, CDR1 is KGHSY and CDR2 is FQNENV. This CDR3 is built from 15 residues. DNA of the CDR3: TGTGCCAGCAGCCTCCCCGGGACAGGGGGCGGTGAAGCTTTCTTT. Amino acid sequence: CASSLPGTGGGEAFF.

V and J are TRBV29-1 and TRBJ2-5; TRBD2 aligns across 9 bases. The CDR3 consists of 13 residues. Losses at the gene ends were 4 bases for V and 5 bases for J; bases not matched to a gene: 5. Germline V gene data show CDR1 as SQVTM and CDR2 as ANQGSEA. CDR3: CSVASSGVETQYF. CDR3 coding DNA: TGCAGCGTTGCTTCTAGCGGGGTGGAGACCCAGTACTTC.

This clone was seen only a few times. This chain joins TRBV5-1 and TRBJ2-7; the D call may be TRBD1 or TRBD2 (6 bases each). Trimming removed 4 bases at V and 4 bases at J, with 18 bases between. Germline CDR1 and CDR2: SGHRS and YFSETQ. This CDR3 comprises 15 residues. The CDR3 sequence is CASSPGGGTAYEQYF. The CDR3 bases are TGCGCCAGCAGCCCCGGAGGGGGAACTGCTTACGAGCAGTACTTC. Filled out from reference TRBV5-1 and TRBJ2-7, the complete variable domain reads KAGVTQTPRYLIKTRGQQVTLSCSPISGHRSVSWYQQTPGQGLQFLFEYFSETQRNKGNFPGRFSGRQFSNSRSEMNVSTLELGDSALYLCASSPGGGTAYEQYFGPGTRLTVT.

J is TRBJ1-4 and V is TRBV4-1; 8 bases are a match to TRBD1. V shed 5 bases and J 0 bases; nucleotides not matched to a gene: 8. The CDR3 loop spans 17 amino acids. The V gene's germline CDR1 is MGHRA and CDR2 YSYEKL. The CDR3 region has the DNA TGCGCCAGCAGCAGCCGGACAGGGATTGCAACTAATGAAAAACTGTTTTTT. This gives the protein CASSSRTGIATNEKLFF.

This clone occurred a few times. The chain employs TRBV5-1 and TRBJ2-2; D is unclear. V gave up 3 bases and J gave up 0 bases, with 9 bases separating them. Germline CDR1 and CDR2: SGHRS and YFSETQ. The length of the CDR3 is 15 residues. CDR3 nucleotides: TGCGCCAGCAGCTCTGGGTCTGCGAACACCGGGGAGCTGTTTTTT. Translating it yields CASSSGSANTGELFF. The full variable domain, completed using reference TRBV5-1 and TRBJ2-2, is KAGVTQTPRYLIKTRGQQVTLSCSPISGHRSVSWYQQTPGQGLQFLFEYFSETQRNKGNFPGRFSGRQFSNSRSEMNVSTLELGDSALYLCASSSGSANTGELFFGEGSRLTVL.

The table lists this clone with a count of one. The chain uses TRBV5-1 and TRBJ2-1, with D perhaps matching TRBD1 (6 bases). The ends were cut back, 4 bases at V and 12 bases at J, with 23 bases in the middle. The CDR3 totals 15 residues. CDR1 and CDR2 from the germline V gene are SGHRS and YFSETQ. CDR3 in DNA: TGCGCCAGCAGCCCGCAAGATCCGGGACAACAGGGGCAGTTCTTC. Translated: CASSPQDPGQQGQFF.

The genes are TRBV7-2 and TRBJ2-5, with unresolved D. The CDR3 covers 14 residues. V was shortened by 1 base and J by 2 bases, with 8 bases between the two germline ends. Per the germline V gene, CDR1 is SGHTA and CDR2 is FQGNSA. Here the CDR3 reads CASSLERQQETQYF. For the CDR3, the DNA is TGTGCCAGCAGCTTAGAAAGGCAGCAAGAGACCCAGTACTTC.

This clone was observed a handful of times. V gene TRBV19 combines with J gene TRBJ1-5; possibly TRBD1 for D (6 bases). Between the trimmed V and J ends, which lost 4 bases and 6 bases, there was a span of 16 bases. The CDR3 covers 15 residues. Germline V gives CDR1 LNHDA, CDR2 SQIVND (reference sequence). CDR3 amino acids: CASSTGGGARQPQHF. The CDR3 DNA is TGTGCCAGTAGTACGGGCGGGGGGGCCCGTCAGCCCCAGCATTTT.

The rearrangement links TRBV9 to TRBJ1-2, with 8 nucleotides matching TRBD1. V lost 0 bases to trimming and J lost 4 bases; unmatched junction nucleotides: 5. The CDR3 loop spans 15 amino acids. Germline assignment: CDR1 SGDLS and CDR2 YYNGEE. The CDR3 is CASSVGGQVTYGYTF. The CDR3 coding sequence is TGTGCCAGCAGCGTAGGGGGACAGGTCACCTATGGCTACACCTTC.

The rearrangement uses TRBV29-1 and TRBJ1-1; 11 nucleotides align to TRBD1. V was pared by 6 bases and J by 4 bases, with 1 base of the junction left unmatched. Germline lookup yields CDR1 SQVTM and CDR2 ANQGSEA. CDR3 length: 12 amino acids. The CDR3 spells CSVGTGGTEAFF. The CDR3 coding sequence is TGCAGCGTGGGGACAGGGGGCACTGAAGCTTTCTTT.

This clone has a handful of counts. The V and J genes are TRBV5-1 and TRBJ1-6, with a weak D call TRBD1 (5 bases). The CDR3 runs to 14 residues. The V gene's germline CDR1 is SGHRS and CDR2 YFSETQ. Trimming pared 3 bases from V and 5 bases from J, leaving 9 bases between. The DNA of the CDR3 is TGCGCCAGCAGCTCGCAGGGAGATAATTCACCCCTCCACTTT. It translates to CASSSQGDNSPLHF.

This clone was counted many times. The rearrangement joins TRBV6-5 to TRBJ2-2; D might be TRBD1 (6 bases). The CDR3 covers 14 residues. The germline V gene encodes CDR1 MNHEY and CDR2 SVGAGI. V gave up 0 bases and J gave up 5 bases, with 7 bases separating them. CDR3 nucleotide sequence: TGTGCCAGCAGTTACTCGGGGGCTACCGGGGAGCTGTTTTTT. Translation gives CASSYSGATGELFF.

The rearrangement links TRBV29-1 to TRBJ2-7, with TRBD2 matching 9 bases. V gave up 6 bases and J gave up 0 bases; unmatched junction bases: 6. The CDR3 length is 14 residues. Germline V gene data show CDR1 as SQVTM and CDR2 as ANQGSEA. The CDR3 is CSVLAGLHSYEQYF. The CDR3 DNA is TGCAGCGTCCTAGCGGGACTACACTCCTACGAGCAGTACTTC.

The chain carries TRBV4-2 and TRBJ2-7, with D perhaps being TRBD1 or TRBD2 (6 bases each). The V and J ends lost 3 bases and 2 bases respectively, with 17 bases between them. Germline CDR1 reads LGHNA; CDR2 reads YNFKEQ. The CDR3 runs 16 residues. DNA of the CDR3: TGTGCCAGCAGCCAGAGGCTGAGGGGGGCCACCTACGAGCAGTACTTC. It yields the protein CASSQRLRGATYEQYF.

V usage is TRBV30 and J usage is TRBJ1-4; D unresolved. CDR1 and CDR2 from the germline V gene are GTSNPN and SVGIG (reference sequence). The CDR3 is 14 residues long. Trimming took 3 bases from V and 3 from J, leaving 11 bases between them. The CDR3 reads CAWRWTSANEKLFF. CDR3 DNA: TGTGCCTGGAGATGGACGAGCGCTAATGAAAAACTGTTTTTT. The variable domain in full, completed from reference TRBV30 and TRBJ1-4, reads SQTIHQWPATLVQPVGSPLSLECTVEGTSNPNLYWYRQAAGRGLQLLFYSVGIGQISSEVPQNLSASRPQDRQFILSSKKLLLSDSGFYLCAWRWTSANEKLFFGSGTQLSVL.

This clone was picked up one time. The chain uses TRBV4-2 and TRBJ2-1; the match to TRBD2 covers 13 bases. The V and J ends lost 3 bases and 1 base, in that order; junction bases with no gene match: 9. The CDR3 is made up of 19 amino acids. Germline CDR1 LGHNA, CDR2 YNFKEQ. The CDR3 sequence is CASSQSTSGGPRSYNEQFF. CDR3 coding DNA: TGTGCCAGCAGCCAGTCGACTAGCGGGGGGCCCCGGTCCTACAATGAGCAGTTCTTC.